One sample yielded the 31 T cell receptor beta chains listed below, sequenced in a study of siplizumab effects on memory and regulatory T cells. Produced via immunoSEQ multiplex PCR; TCRdb's table is partial and in-frame only. The sample holds more than 60,000 clones, 93% seen once. Sequencing input: CD8+ T cells sorted from blood. The source of these receptors is a human donor in good health.

V and J are TRBV19 and TRBJ2-7; TRBD1 agrees at 8 bases. The germline V gene has CDR1 LNHDA and CDR2 SQIVND (reference sequence). The CDR3 has 15 amino acids. The junction had 7 bases not matched to a gene; V was cut back by 3 bases and J by 3 bases. The CDR3 sequence: CASSIQLDRGYEQYF. The CDR3, as DNA: TGTGCCAGTAGTATCCAACTAGACAGGGGCTACGAGCAGTACTTC.

This clone appeared once. The V gene is TRBV13, the J gene TRBJ2-2; the D gene is possibly TRBD2 (5 bases). Per the germline V gene, CDR1 is PRHDT and CDR2 is FYEKMQ (reference sequence). The CDR3 has 13 residues. Between the trimmed V and J ends, which lost 3 bases and 6 bases, there was a span of 8 bases. DNA for the CDR3: TGTGCCAGCAGCTTGAGGGCACCCGGGGAGCTGTTTTTT. Translation: CASSLRAPGELFF.

The J gene is TRBJ1-2, the V gene TRBV7-2; D may be TRBD1 (6 bases). V lost 5 bases and J 6 bases, leaving 13 bases between the germline ends. The CDR3 has 13 residues. Germline loops: CDR1 SGHTA, CDR2 FQGNSA. The CDR3 loop reads CASSPQGWDGYTF. CDR3 bases: TGTGCCAGCAGCCCGCAGGGGTGGGATGGCTACACCTTC.

The V and J genes are TRBV29-1 and TRBJ2-3, with D perhaps TRBD1 (5 bases). Germline V gene sequence: CDR1 SQVTM, CDR2 ANQGSEA. V lost 7 bases, J lost 6 bases, and 14 bases lay in between. The CDR3 extends over 12 amino acids. This CDR3 is CSAIRVTDTQYF. In DNA form, the CDR3 reads TGCAGCGCTATCAGGGTGACGGATACGCAGTATTTT.

The chain has TRBV5-1 and TRBJ2-3; D gene unclear. This CDR3 comprises 15 residues. Germline lookup yields CDR1 SGHRS and CDR2 YFSETQ. V lost 0 bases and J lost 2, with 10 bases in between. The CDR3 DNA follows: TGCGCCAGCAGCTTGGGTGACACTGACACAGATACGCAGTATTTT. Amino acid sequence: CASSLGDTDTDTQYF.

The rearrangement joins TRBV28 to TRBJ1-5; tentatively, D is TRBD1 (5 bases). The V gene's germline CDR1 is MDHEN and CDR2 SYDVKM. The CDR3 has 14 amino acids. Trimming took 4 bases from V and 1 from J, leaving 8 bases between them. CDR3 sequence: CASSSRDSNQPQHF. The CDR3 coding sequence is TGTGCCAGCAGTTCCCGGGACAGCAATCAGCCCCAGCATTTT.

The chain employs TRBV5-4 and TRBJ2-1, with TRBD1 matching over 7 bases. The V and J ends lost 0 bases and 0 bases, in that order; junction bases with no gene match: 6. In germline, CDR1 is SGHNT, CDR2 YYREEE (reference sequence). The CDR3 is 17 amino acids. CDR3 coding DNA: TGTGCCAGCAGCTTGGAAACAGGGGTTAGCTCCTACAATGAGCAGTTCTTC. Translating gives CASSLETGVSSYNEQFF.

The chain uses TRBV4-1 and TRBJ1-4; D is undetermined. The CDR3 spans 16 residues. V lost 1 base, J lost 0 bases, and 9 bases lay in between. Germline CDR1 and CDR2: MGHRA and YSYEKL. The CDR3 bases are TGCGCCAGCAGCCAAGGCGGATCTGCAACTAATGAAAAACTGTTTTTT. It specifies CASSQGGSATNEKLFF.

This clone was recorded once. V usage is TRBV7-9 and J usage is TRBJ2-5, with 13 bases fitting TRBD2. Germline CDR1 SEHNR, CDR2 FQNEAQ (reference sequence). The CDR3 spans 15 residues. V lost 2 bases and J lost 3; bases outside the gene matches: 0. This CDR3 is CASSLTSGGEETQYF. The CDR3 DNA sequence: TGTGCCAGCAGCTTAACTAGCGGGGGGGAAGAGACCCAGTACTTC.

The chain recombines TRBV5-5 with TRBJ2-7, with D hard to call. CDR1 SGHKS and CDR2 YYEKEE come from the germline V gene (reference sequence). Trimming shortened V by 6 bases and J by 2 bases, and 9 bases separated the two germline ends. The CDR3 consists of 12 residues. CDR3 DNA: TGTGCCAGCACCCATGGGGCCTACGAGCAGTACTTC. Protein sequence: CASTHGAYEQYF.

Points on this clone: Other DNA sequences in the sample encode the same CDR3. This rearrangement joins TRBV4-3 to TRBJ2-1, with a possible D match to TRBD1 (6 bases). Germline CDR1 reads LGHNA; CDR2 reads YSLEER. Trimming stripped 0 bases from V and 6 bases from J, with 9 bases between. This CDR3 region has 14 residues. CDR3 bases: TGCGCCAGCAGCCAAGATCTAGGGGGCAATGAGCAGTTCTTC. Amino acid sequence: CASSQDLGGNEQFF.

The chain has TRBV29-1 and TRBJ2-7, with D tentatively TRBD1 (6 bases). The CDR3 consists of 14 residues. Germline V gene sequence: CDR1 SQVTM, CDR2 ANQGSEA. Trimming left V 3 bases short and J 0 bases short, with 12 bases between. CDR3 DNA: TGCAGCGTTGACCCCTCCAGGGGCTCCTACGAGCAGTACTTC. This sequence encodes CSVDPSRGSYEQYF.

The chain joins TRBV4-3 to TRBJ2-7, with D uncertain. The CDR3 runs to 14 residues. Looked up from germline, CDR1 is LGHNA and CDR2 is YSLEER. V was trimmed by 0 bases and J by 1 base, leaving 7 bases between them. The CDR3 reads CASSQDQPSYEQYF. DNA for the CDR3: TGCGCCAGCAGCCAAGACCAGCCATCCTACGAGCAGTACTTC.

As for this clone: The limits of the CDR3 on the DNA are not certain, so only TCRdb's listed CDR3 is given. The chain uses TRBV27 and TRBJ2-2; TRBD2, the table's D call, lacks a check against the DNA. The CDR3 extends over 12 residues, inclusive of both ends. Looked up from germline, CDR1 is MNHEY and CDR2 is SMNVEV (reference sequence). This CDR3 reads CASSFGAGELFF.

The rearrangement links TRBV11-2 to TRBJ2-3; D gene unclear. Germline values: CDR1 SGHAT, CDR2 FQNNGV. Trimming left V 1 base short and J 2 bases short, with 7 bases between. The CDR3 length is 14 residues. The CDR3: CASSLGQITDTQYF. DNA for the CDR3: TGTGCCAGCAGCTTAGGTCAAATCACAGATACGCAGTATTTT.

The rearrangement joins TRBV5-6 to TRBJ2-3, with D uncertain. There are 12 residues in the CDR3. CDR1 and CDR2 (germline): SGHDT, YYEEEE. The V end was cut by 0 bases, the J end by 4 bases, with 3 bases between. Written as DNA, the CDR3 is TGTGCCAGCAGCTTGGGTTCAGATACGCAGTATTTT. Its protein is CASSLGSDTQYF.

The V and J genes are TRBV7-6 and TRBJ1-2; D is ambiguous. V dropped 5 bases and J dropped 8 bases, with 9 bases sitting between them. The CDR3 runs to 11 residues. The germline gives CDR1 SGHVS, CDR2 FNYEAQ. The CDR3 coding sequence is TGTGCCAGCAGCGTTGGACCGGGCTACACCTTC. It specifies CASSVGPGYTF.

The CDR3 DNA reads as TGCGCCAGCAGCGTTGACAGGGGATCCTACACAGATACGCAGTATTTT. Protein: CASSVDRGSYTDTQYF. The chain joins TRBV5-1 to TRBJ2-3; 8 bases align to TRBD1. This CDR3 spans 16 amino acids. Per the germline V gene, CDR1 is SGHRS and CDR2 is YFSETQ. V trimming: 4 bases; J trimming: 2 bases; junction bases outside the gene matches: 9.

The CDR3 protein is CSAKESDVEAFF. Written as DNA, the CDR3 is TGCAGCGCCAAAGAGTCGGACGTAGAAGCTTTCTTT. The chain uses TRBV29-1 and TRBJ1-1; D gene unclear. Per germline, CDR1 SQVTM and CDR2 ANQGSEA. Trimming pared 7 bases from V and 8 bases from J, leaving 17 bases between. The CDR3 extends over 12 amino acids.

The V call is TRBV4-1, the J call TRBJ1-1; D unclear. There are 12 residues in the CDR3. V was shortened by 0 bases and J by 4 bases, with 3 bases between the two germline ends. Per the germline V gene, CDR1 is MGHRA and CDR2 is YSYEKL. The CDR3 sequence: CASSQDTTEAFF. The CDR3, as DNA: TGCGCCAGCAGCCAAGATACCACTGAAGCTTTCTTT.

The chain couples TRBV30 to TRBJ1-1; no reliable D call. CDR1 and CDR2 (germline): GTSNPN, SVGIG (reference sequence). Trimming took 2 bases from V and 0 from J, leaving 4 bases between them. The CDR3 covers 12 residues. CDR3 sequence reads: CAWSKMNTEAFF. CDR3 bases: TGTGCCTGGAGTAAGATGAACACTGAAGCTTTCTTT.

The chain carries TRBV2 and TRBJ2-1, with D perhaps matching TRBD2 (6 bases). The CDR3 loop spans 11 amino acids. Trimming took 8 bases from V and 4 from J, leaving 6 bases between them. The germline V gene has CDR1 SNHLY and CDR2 FYNNEI. The CDR3 DNA sequence: TGTGCCAGCGCGGGGTACAATGAGCAGTTCTTC. This sequence encodes CASAGYNEQFF.

Many counts were recorded for this clone. This chain uses TRBV19 with TRBJ2-1, with 10 bases matching TRBD2. Germline-derived CDR1 and CDR2 are LNHDA and SQIVND (reference sequence). This CDR3 region has 15 residues. Unmatched junction bases numbered 6, after V lost 1 base and J lost 9 bases. In nucleotides, the CDR3 is TGTGCCAGTAGTATAGTGGCAGCGGGGGGGCCTGAGCAGTTCTTC. This codes for CASSIVAAGGPEQFF.

The chain combines TRBV7-3 with TRBJ2-2; D gene unclear. The CDR3 spans 13 residues. Germline V lookup: CDR1 SGHTA, CDR2 FQGTGA. The germline V and J ends were trimmed by 5 bases and 5 bases, with 9 bases remaining between them. CDR3 in amino acids: CASSPDRTGELFF. The CDR3 DNA reads TGTGCCAGCAGCCCCGATCGTACCGGGGAGCTGTTTTTT.

The V call is TRBV4-1, the J call TRBJ1-1; D gene uncertain. Germline V CDR1 and CDR2: MGHRA, YSYEKL. The length of the CDR3 is 15 residues. Trimming stripped 0 bases from V and 0 bases from J, with 8 bases between. CDR3 protein: CASSQDFIMNTEAFF. The CDR3 DNA sequence: TGCGCCAGCAGCCAAGATTTTATCATGAACACTGAAGCTTTCTTT.

This CDR3 reads CASSLAGGKYNEQFF. The CDR3 DNA sequence: TGTGCCAGCAGCTTAGCTGGGGGCAAGTACAATGAGCAGTTCTTC. V is TRBV11-2 and J is TRBJ2-1; tentatively, D is TRBD1 (6 bases). The CDR3 runs 15 residues. Trimming stripped 1 base from V and 4 bases from J, with 11 bases between. The germline gives CDR1 SGHAT, CDR2 FQNNGV.

The rearrangement joins TRBV5-8 to TRBJ2-2, with D maybe TRBD1 (7 bases). This CDR3 has 16 residues. CDR1 is SGHTS and CDR2 is YDEGEE in the germline V gene. Trimming pared 5 bases from V and 1 base from J, leaving 15 bases between. The CDR3 DNA is TGTGCCAGCAGTCCCCCCAGGGGGGAGAACACCGGGGAGCTGTTTTTT. Encoded protein: CASSPPRGENTGELFF.

The chain is built from TRBV29-1 and TRBJ2-1, with D possibly matching TRBD1 (5 bases). CDR3 length: 14 amino acids. Germline V gives CDR1 SQVTM, CDR2 ANQGSEA. Trimming cost V 3 bases and J 3 bases, with 12 bases left between them. CDR3 DNA sequence: TGCAGCGTTGAGGCGACAGACTTCTACAATGAGCAGTTCTTC. Residues: CSVEATDFYNEQFF.

This rearrangement joins TRBV2 to TRBJ2-7, with D maybe TRBD1 (5 bases). The CDR3 is made up of 13 amino acids. With 6 bases removed from V and 0 bases from J, the gap between germline ends came to 9 bases. The germline gives CDR1 SNHLY, CDR2 FYNNEI. CDR3 in DNA: TGTGCCAGCAGAGTCGACAGCTCCTACGAGCAGTACTTC. Its translation: CASRVDSSYEQYF.

In DNA form, the CDR3 reads TGTGCCAGCAGCTTGGAGCCATCCTCCTACGAGCAGTACTTC. Translating gives CASSLEPSSYEQYF. V and J are TRBV5-5 and TRBJ2-7; no firm D call. Germline V gene lookup returns CDR1 SGHKS and CDR2 YYEKEE (reference sequence). This CDR3 comprises 14 residues. Trimming stripped 0 bases from V and 0 bases from J, with 7 bases between.

This sequence joins TRBV27 and TRBJ1-3, with D unclear. Germline CDR1 and CDR2: MNHEY and SMNVEV (reference sequence). The CDR3 runs to 15 residues. V was trimmed by 3 bases and J by 1 base, leaving 10 bases between them. CDR3 sequence reads: CASSLAGFSGNTIYF. The CDR3 nucleotides are TGTGCCAGCAGTTTGGCGGGGTTTTCTGGAAACACCATATATTTT.